Presented here are 20 T cell receptor beta chains from one specimen sequenced in a study of control samples from healthy donors and cancer patients. Generated by immunoSEQ multiplex PCR, the TCRdb table keeps only in-frame clones and is missing some. The table includes around 50,000 clones, around 93% detected once. The sample comprised PBMCs. Every receptor here comes from a man aged 25-40 years with colorectal cancer.

The chain carries TRBV27 and TRBJ1-5; the D gene is possibly TRBD1 (5 bases). Trimming cost V 6 bases and J 0 bases, with 12 bases left between them. Germline assignment: CDR1 MNHEY and CDR2 SMNVEV (reference sequence). CDR3 length equals 15 residues. The CDR3 reads CASSRDPYSNQPQHF. The CDR3 DNA reads TGTGCCAGCAGCAGGGATCCTTATAGCAATCAGCCCCAGCATTTT.

The chain joins TRBV9 to TRBJ1-4; TRBD1 agrees at 8 bases. V shed 4 bases and J 8 bases; nucleotides not matched to a gene: 10. This CDR3 has 15 residues. Germline V gene sequence: CDR1 SGDLS, CDR2 YYNGEE. The CDR3 loop is CASSLSGTGLEKLFF. DNA for the CDR3: TGTGCCAGCAGCCTCTCCGGGACAGGTTTGGAAAAACTGTTTTTT. The variable domain in full, completed from reference TRBV9 and TRBJ1-4, reads DSGVTQTPKHLITATGQRVTLRCSPRSGDLSVYWYQQSLDQGLQFLIQYYNGEERAKGNILERFSAQQFPDLHSELNLSSLELGDSALYFCASSLSGTGLEKLFFGSGTQLSVL.

The gene calls are TRBV24-1 and TRBJ1-2; TRBD1 matches 12 bases. V gave up 4 bases and J gave up 8 bases; unmatched junction bases: 4. CDR1 and CDR2 from the germline V gene are KGHDR and SFDVKD. The CDR3 covers 14 residues. This CDR3 is CATSDRDRGQGYTF. CDR3 in DNA: TGTGCCACCAGTGACCGGGACAGGGGGCAAGGCTACACCTTC.

Comments on this clone: A read error may produce the germline difference seen at one junction end. The rearrangement uses TRBV7-9 and TRBJ1-1, with no clear D. This CDR3 spans 9 amino acids. CDR1 SEHNR and CDR2 FQNEAQ come from the germline V gene (reference sequence). DNA for the CDR3: TGTGCCAGCAGTATGGGAAGCCCCTTT. Amino acid sequence: CASSMGSPF. Based on the CDR3 plus reference TRBV7-9 and TRBJ1-1, the full variable domain is DTGVSQNPRHKITKRGQNVTFRCDPISEHNRLYWYRQTLGQGPEFLTYFQNEAQLEKSRLLSDRFSAERPKGSFSTLEIQRTEQGDSAMYLCASSMGSPFGQGTRLTVV.

V usage is TRBV2 and J usage is TRBJ2-3, with 9 bases fitting TRBD1. Germline trimming cut 4 bases from V and 3 bases from J; bases unmatched to any gene: 5. CDR3 size: 15 residues. In germline, CDR1 is SNHLY, CDR2 FYNNEI. CDR3 residues: CASSGAQGATDTQYF. The CDR3 region has the DNA TGTGCCAGCAGTGGGGCACAGGGGGCAACAGATACGCAGTATTTT.

The chain carries TRBV3-1 (or the pseudogene TRBV3-2) and TRBJ1-3; D remains ambiguous. The CDR3 is made up of 14 amino acids. V was cut by 4 bases and J by 6 bases, with 13 bases left in between. Germline V gene lookup returns CDR1 LGHDT and CDR2 YNNKEL (reference sequence). Written as DNA, the CDR3 is TGTGCCAGCAGCCCCCGACATCTTGCAAACACCATATATTTT. It encodes CASSPRHLANTIYF.

This sequence joins TRBV27 and TRBJ1-6, with TRBD1 identical over 8 bases. CDR1 is MNHEY, CDR2 SMNVEV, per germline (reference sequence). V shed 3 bases and J 9 bases; nucleotides not matched to a gene: 10. The CDR3 length is 16 residues. The CDR3 DNA follows: TGTGCCAGCAGTTTTGGGGGCAGGGGGCTAGGTTCACCCCTCCACTTT. Protein: CASSFGGRGLGSPLHF.

The genes are TRBV3-1 (or the pseudogene TRBV3-2) and TRBJ1-1, with TRBD1 matching over 12 bases. Germline V gene lookup returns CDR1 LGHDT and CDR2 YNNKEL (reference sequence). The trim removed 0 bases at V and 5 bases at J, leaving 4 bases unmatched. The CDR3 is made up of 16 amino acids. CDR3 amino acids: CASSQEGQGAMTEAFF. Written as DNA, the CDR3 is TGTGCCAGCAGCCAAGAGGGACAGGGGGCGATGACTGAAGCTTTCTTT.

In regard to this clone: Other DNA sequences of this sample code for an identical CDR3. V gene TRBV5-6 combines with J gene TRBJ1-1; a weak D match, TRBD1 (6 bases). The germline CDR1 and CDR2 sequences are SGHDT and YYEEEE. The CDR3 is 15 residues long. The V gene lost 4 bases and the J gene lost 0 bases, with 13 bases spanning the gap. The CDR3, as DNA: TGTGCCAGCAGCCTACAGGGCCCTGTGAACACTGAAGCTTTCTTT. Protein sequence: CASSLQGPVNTEAFF. Combining the CDR3 with reference TRBV5-6 and TRBJ1-1 gives the whole variable domain DAGVTQSPTHLIKTRGQQVTLRCSPKSGHDTVSWYQQALGQGPQFIFQYYEEEERQRGNFPDRFSGHQFPNYSSELNVNALLLGDSALYLCASSLQGPVNTEAFFGQGTRLTVV.

CDR3 coding DNA: TGTGCCAGCAGCTCCCGAGGGGGAAGCACAGATACGCAGTATTTT. It translates to CASSSRGGSTDTQYF. The genes are TRBV9 and TRBJ2-3; tentative D call: TRBD1 (6 bases). Germline V gene sequence: CDR1 SGDLS, CDR2 YYNGEE. V was trimmed by 4 bases and J by 0 bases, leaving 12 bases between them. This CDR3 contains 15 residues.

This clone was observed a few times. This rearrangement joins TRBV5-1 to TRBJ2-3, with a possible D match to TRBD2 (5 bases). The ends were cut back, 0 bases at V and 3 bases at J, with 14 bases in the middle. The germline V gene has CDR1 SGHRS and CDR2 YFSETQ. CDR3 length: 16 amino acids. The CDR3 DNA sequence: TGCGCCAGCAGCTTGGAACTCGGGGTCACGACAGATACGCAGTATTTT. This encodes CASSLELGVTTDTQYF.

The chain employs TRBV9 and TRBJ2-3, with 14 bases fitting TRBD2. The CDR3 is 17 amino acids. The junction had 5 bases not matched to a gene; V was cut back by 4 bases and J by 1 base. CDR1 is SGDLS and CDR2 is YYNGEE in the germline V gene. CDR3 coding DNA: TGTGCCAGCAGCCCCCGGACTAGCGGGGGGCGCACAGATACGCAGTATTTT. This encodes CASSPRTSGGRTDTQYF. The entire variable domain, with the rest obtained from reference TRBV9 and TRBJ2-3, is as follows: DSGVTQTPKHLITATGQRVTLRCSPRSGDLSVYWYQQSLDQGLQFLIQYYNGEERAKGNILERFSAQQFPDLHSELNLSSLELGDSALYFCASSPRTSGGRTDTQYFGPGTRLTVL.

This rearrangement joins TRBV11-2 to TRBJ2-2; tentatively, D is TRBD1 or TRBD2 (5 bases each). The CDR3 extends over 16 amino acids. V was shortened by 1 base and J by 4 bases, with 13 bases between the two germline ends. From germline, CDR1 is SGHAT and CDR2 FQNNGV. CDR3 sequence reads: CASSLGIGTGTGELFF. The DNA of the CDR3 is TGTGCCAGCAGCTTAGGGATAGGGACGGGCACCGGGGAGCTGTTTTTT.

This chain uses TRBV7-2 with TRBJ1-6; TRBD1 matches 7 bases. This CDR3 is 17 amino acids long. The ends lost 5 bases at V and 2 bases at J; junction bases unmatched: 9. Germline lookup yields CDR1 SGHTA and CDR2 FQGNSA. The DNA for the CDR3 is TGTGCCAGCAGCCCGAGAGACAGGGTCCCCTATAATTCACCCCTCCACTTT. Its translation is CASSPRDRVPYNSPLHF.

The V gene is TRBV29-1, the J gene TRBJ2-3; perhaps TRBD2 as D (5 bases). In germline, CDR1 is SQVTM, CDR2 ANQGSEA. V was shortened by 6 bases and J by 8 bases, with 12 bases between the two germline ends. The CDR3 covers 11 residues. CDR3 amino acids: CSVQTSGTQYF. In nucleotides, the CDR3 is TGCAGCGTCCAAACGAGCGGTACGCAGTATTTT.

This chain links TRBV11-2 with TRBJ2-7; D unclear. Trimming shortened V by 8 bases and J by 2 bases, and 13 bases separated the two germline ends. The germline CDR1 and CDR2 sequences are SGHAT and FQNNGV. CDR3 length: 13 amino acids. The CDR3 protein is CASEQGVTYEQYF. In DNA, the CDR3 is TGTGCCAGCGAGCAAGGCGTAACCTACGAGCAGTACTTC.

This chain links TRBV19 with TRBJ2-3, with 7 bases identical to TRBD1. Per germline, CDR1 LNHDA and CDR2 SQIVND (reference sequence). V shed 4 bases and J 2 bases; nucleotides not matched to a gene: 6. This CDR3 has 15 amino acids. The CDR3, as DNA: TGTGCCAGTAGTACCGGGACAGAGAACACAGATACGCAGTATTTT. Residues: CASSTGTENTDTQYF.

The sample holds one count of this clone. This chain links TRBV19 with TRBJ2-5; perhaps TRBD2 as D (6 bases). The germline gives CDR1 LNHDA, CDR2 SQIVND (reference sequence). CDR3 length equals 14 residues. The ends were cut back, 3 bases at V and 0 bases at J, with 8 bases in the middle. In DNA, the CDR3 is TGTGCCAGTAGTATTCCGGGAGACCAAGAGACCCAGTACTTC. This encodes CASSIPGDQETQYF.

This clone was observed a handful of times. The chain has TRBV4-3 and TRBJ2-1; D tentatively reads TRBD1 or TRBD2 (5 bases each). V lost 4 bases, J lost 2 bases, and 12 bases lay in between. The CDR3 extends over 15 amino acids. Looked up from germline, CDR1 is LGHNA and CDR2 is YSLEER. CDR3 amino acids: CASSLARGAYNEQFF. CDR3 DNA sequence: TGCGCCAGCAGCCTGGCGAGGGGAGCCTACAATGAGCAGTTCTTC.

The chain links TRBV3-1 (or the pseudogene TRBV3-2) to TRBJ1-5, with TRBD1 as a possible D gene (5 bases). Trimming removed 3 bases at V and 0 bases at J, with 12 bases between. Germline loops: CDR1 LGHDT, CDR2 YNNKEL (reference sequence). This CDR3 has 16 amino acids. The CDR3 loop is CASSQTGGNSNQPQHF. CDR3 sequence (DNA): TGTGCCAGCAGCCAGACCGGGGGAAATAGCAATCAGCCCCAGCATTTT.